This is a list of T cell receptor beta chains from one sample in a study of cytomegalovirus exposure and HLA in healthy donors. The method was immunoSEQ multiplex PCR; TCRdb's version includes in-frame clones alone and lacks a portion of them. The data contain 95,000 to 130,000 clones, over 60% of them seen just once; the ten biggest clones take up around 4.5%. Source material: PBMCs. These TCRs come from a man aged 25-40 years in good health and CMV-seropositive. CDR3s include the opening cysteine and the closing phenylalanine or tryptophan. A D gene is named only where the DNA matches it firmly. For some rows the clone size is stated as once, few or many, or as a class when expanded; others skip it.

clone_size | d_call | j_call | v_call | cdr3_nt | cdr3_aa
. | . | TRBJ2-1 | TRBV30 | TGTGCCTGGAAACAGGAGAGAGACAATGAGCAGTTCTTC | CAWKQERDNEQFF
. | TRBD2 | TRBJ2-3 | TRBV7-2 | TGTGCCAGCAGCTTAGAACTAGCGGGGGGGGATACGCAGTATTTT | CASSLELAGGDTQYF
. | . | TRBJ2-3 | TRBV5-1 | TGCGCCAGCAGCTTCCGAAGGAGCTTAGATACGCAGTATTTT | CASSFRRSLDTQYF
. | TRBD2 | TRBJ2-2 | TRBV4-1 | TGCGCCAGCAGCCAAGCTAGCGGTTTCACCGGGGAGCTGTTTTTT | CASSQASGFTGELFF
. | . | TRBJ2-7 | TRBV4-2 | TGTGCCAGCAGCCAGGGTCACAGGGAGGGGTTCTACGAGCAGTACTTC | CASSQGHREGFYEQYF
. | . | TRBJ2-2 | TRBV4-3 | TGCGCCAGCAGCCCTTTAGGGGGCACCGGGGAGCTGTTTTTT | CASSPLGGTGELFF
. | TRBD1 | TRBJ1-2 | TRBV7-9 | TGTGCCAGCAGCAATACAGGGGGCGCATGGGCCTATGGCTACACCTTC | CASSNTGGAWAYGYTF
. | TRBD1 | TRBJ2-5 | TRBV18 | TGTGCCAGCTCACCGAACAGGGGGGTCCGGGCAGAGACCCAGTACTTC | CASSPNRGVRAETQYF
. | TRBD1 | TRBJ1-2 | TRBV9 | TGTGCCAGCAGCGTTGGGGACAGTCGGAACTATGGCTACACCTTC | CASSVGDSRNYGYTF
. | . | TRBJ2-3 | TRBV14 | TGTGCCAGCAGCCAAGTTGAATCTACGCTCCAGTATTTT | CASSQVESTLQYF
. | . | TRBJ2-7 | TRBV7-9 | TGTGCCAGCAGCCCACGATCAGACTACGAGCAGTACTTC | CASSPRSDYEQYF
. | TRBD2 | TRBJ2-3 | TRBV7-3 | TGTGCCAGCAGACCGGGACTAGCGGGTTCAGATACGCAGTATTTT | CASRPGLAGSDTQYF
. | TRBD2 | TRBJ2-7 | TRBV5-8 | TGTGCCAGCAGCTTGGGGCTAGCGGGAGACAACGAGCAGTACTTC | CASSLGLAGDNEQYF
. | . | TRBJ2-7 | TRBV7-9 | TGTGCCAGCAGCCTTATCGAGAAAGAGCAGTACTTC | CASSLIEKEQYF
. | . | TRBJ1-3 | TRBV2 | TGTGCCAGCAGTGACCCAACAGGGACCGGAAACACCATATATTTT | CASSDPTGTGNTIYF
. | . | TRBJ2-7 | TRBV12-1 | TGTGCCAGCAGCTCCGTAGCGGGAGCGTGGAACGAGCAGTACTTC | CASSSVAGAWNEQYF
. | . | TRBJ2-3 | TRBV7-3 | TGTGCCAGCAGCCCCAGCGGGACAAGGGATACGCAGTATTTT | CASSPSGTRDTQYF
. | . | TRBJ1-1 | TRBV18 | TGTGCCAGCTCACCACTAGCAACGGAGACCACTGAAGCTTTCTTT | CASSPLATETTEAFF
. | TRBD1 | TRBJ1-5 | TRBV10-3 | TGTGCCATCAGCGGACAGGATCAGCCCCAGCATTTT | CAISGQDQPQHF
. | TRBD2 | TRBJ2-7 | TRBV7-8 | TGTGCCAGCAGCCCTTGGACTAGTGTAGTGAACGAGCAGTACTTC | CASSPWTSVVNEQYF
. | . | TRBJ1-1 | TRBV7-9 | TGTGCCAGCAGCGAAAGGGGCACAGAGAACACTGAAGCTTTCTTT | CASSERGTENTEAFF
. | . | TRBJ1-6 | TRBV21-1 | TGTGCCAGCAGCAAAGCAATTCGGACAGGCATTAATAATTCACCCCTCCACTTT | CASSKAIRTGINNSPLHF
. | . | TRBJ2-7 | TRBV10-3 | TGTGCCATCAGTGAGTCTCGGCTAGGTCGGCACTTC | CAISESRLGRHF
. | . | TRBJ2-1 | TRBV4-2 | TGTGCCAGCAGCCAAGGACAGAGCTACAATGAGCAGTTCTTC | CASSQGQSYNEQFF
once | . | TRBJ1-5 | TRBV28 | TGTGCCAGCAGAGGAGCAGGGTACCGAAATCAGCCCCAGCATTTT | CASRGAGYRNQPQHF
. | TRBD2 | TRBJ2-1 | TRBV7-3 | TGTGCCAGCAGCTTATCTAGCGGATTCTACAATGAGCAGTTCTTC | CASSLSSGFYNEQFF
. | . | TRBJ1-5 | TRBV6-5 | TGTGCCAGCAGTTACTCGACAGGTCTCGGGCAGCCCCAGCATTTT | CASSYSTGLGQPQHF
few | TRBD1 | TRBJ1-2 | TRBV6-1 | TGTGCCAGCAGTGAATCCCGGACAGGGGGAGGATATGGCTACACCTTC | CASSESRTGGGYGYTF
. | TRBD2 | TRBJ2-3 | TRBV27 | TGTGCCAGCAGTTTCAGGATTAGCGGGTGGGATACGCAGTATTTT | CASSFRISGWDTQYF
. | TRBD1 | TRBJ1-5 | TRBV30 | TGTGCCTGGGAAGGACAGGGGGCAGGTCAGCCCCAGCATTTT | CAWEGQGAGQPQHF
. | TRBD1 | TRBJ1-1 | TRBV5-5 | TGTGCCAGCACCGGGACAGGGGGCGCGTTGGGGACTGAAGCTTTCTTT | CASTGTGGALGTEAFF
. | . | TRBJ2-7 | TRBV5-4 | TGTGCCAGCAGCTTAGGGGGAACCCCCTACGAGCAGTACTTC | CASSLGGTPYEQYF
once | . | TRBJ1-3 | TRBV19 | TGTGCCACCCGGGGCAGGGGCTCGCCATCTGGAAACACCATATATTTT | CATRGRGSPSGNTIYF
. | TRBD2 | TRBJ2-7 | TRBV9 | TGTGCCAGCAGCTTTCGGACTAGCACCCCCTACGAGCAGTACTTC | CASSFRTSTPYEQYF
. | TRBD1 | TRBJ1-1 | TRBV6-6 | TGTGCCAGCAGTTTCTCCACAGGGGTCACTGAAGCTTTCTTT | CASSFSTGVTEAFF
. | TRBD1 | TRBJ2-2 | TRBV25-1 | TGTGCCAGCAGTACGTCACAGGGGCCCCTAGCCACCGGGGAGCTGTTTTTT | CASSTSQGPLATGELFF
. | . | TRBJ1-1 | TRBV7-8 | TGTGCCAGCAGCCGAATGAGAAATGAAGCTTTCTTT | CASSRMRNEAFF
. | TRBD1 | TRBJ1-1 | TRBV12-5 | TGTGCTAGTGGTTTGCCCCCGAAAGGGGGCTCGACTGAAGCTTTCTTT | CASGLPPKGGSTEAFF
. | . | TRBJ1-2 | TRBV19 | TGTGCCAGTAGTATGCAGAGGCACGACTATGGCTACACCTTC | CASSMQRHDYGYTF